This T cell receptor (beta chain) is drawn from a study of type 1 regulatory T cells. Study overall: T-allo10 is an in vitro-generated, Tr1-enriched CD4 T cell product specific for alloantigen.

This clonotype was recorded a few times. MiXCR was run by TCRdb on the reads, yielding one entry per CDR3 protein. The data hold 80,000 to 100,000 distinct CDR3 sequences, with roughly 31% observed a single time. The V gene lost 1 base and the J gene lost 1 base, with 14 bases spanning the gap. The germline V gene has CDR1 LGHDT and CDR2 YNNKEL (reference sequence). The CDR3 has 16 amino acids. The receptor was isolated from a human donor in good health. The sample taken for sequencing was CD4+ T cells, either the whole sample or a sorted fraction (not recorded which). V usage is TRBV3-1 and J usage is TRBJ2-7, with a weak D call TRBD1 (5 bases). CDR3 nucleotide sequence: TGTGCCAGCAGCCAAGGCCTGACAGACGCATCCTACGAGCAGTACTTC. This translates into CASSQGLTDASYEQYF.